Shown below are 22 T cell receptor beta chains from a single sample sequenced in a study of blood T cell repertoires in COVID-19. The table came from immunoSEQ multiplex PCR; TCRdb's copy has only in-frame clones and leaves some out. Of around 100,000 clones in the sample, over 75% were seen once. Sequenced: peripheral blood. The receptors originated from a human donor in a cohort sampled during active COVID-19.

The chain is built from TRBV7-2 and TRBJ2-5; tentative D call: TRBD2 (6 bases). The CDR3 covers 15 residues. Germline CDR1 is SGHTA and CDR2 is FQGNSA. V lost 1 base and J lost 5, with 14 bases in between. The CDR3 DNA reads as TGTGCCAGCAGCTTAGGCGGGGCTAGTCGGGAGACCCAGTACTTC. Translated, it gives CASSLGGASRETQYF.

The V and J genes are TRBV7-6 and TRBJ2-7; D is perhaps TRBD1 (6 bases). Germline V gene data show CDR1 as SGHVS and CDR2 as FNYEAQ. Trimming stripped 0 bases from V and 4 bases from J, with 13 bases between. The CDR3 spans 15 residues. CDR3 sequence reads: CASSLASQGVYEQYF. DNA for the CDR3: TGTGCCAGCAGCTTAGCGTCACAGGGTGTTTACGAGCAGTACTTC.

CDR3 in amino acids: CASSPPSPNTGELFF. The CDR3 nucleotides are TGTGCCAGCAGCCCCCCGTCTCCGAACACCGGGGAGCTGTTTTTT. This chain joins TRBV28 and TRBJ2-2; D is undetermined. V was clipped by 6 bases and J by 0 bases, with 11 bases between them. Germline V CDR1 and CDR2: MDHEN, SYDVKM. This CDR3 contains 15 residues.

The gene calls are TRBV4-1 and TRBJ1-2; 8 positions match TRBD1. Germline lookup yields CDR1 MGHRA and CDR2 YSYEKL. Losses at the gene ends were 2 bases for V and 6 bases for J; bases not matched to a gene: 8. The CDR3 consists of 15 residues. The chain's CDR3 is CASSQTQTGVDGYTF. The CDR3 DNA sequence: TGCGCCAGCAGCCAAACACAGACAGGGGTGGATGGCTACACCTTC.

This chain uses TRBV10-2 with TRBJ1-1; no clear D gene. Germline V gene data show CDR1 as WSHSY and CDR2 as SAAADI. V lost 8 bases and J 1 base, leaving 5 bases between the germline ends. CDR3 length: 11 residues. The CDR3 sequence: CASGRNTEAFF. The CDR3 coding sequence is TGCGCCAGCGGGCGGAACACTGAAGCTTTCTTT.

The V and J genes are TRBV2 and TRBJ2-2; 9 bases match TRBD2. The V and J ends lost 8 bases and 7 bases, in that order; junction bases with no gene match: 5. This CDR3 comprises 13 residues. CDR1 and CDR2 from the germline V gene are SNHLY and FYNNEI. The CDR3 DNA reads TGTGCCAGCGGGACTAGCAGGGACGGGGAGCTGTTTTTT. This encodes CASGTSRDGELFF. Together with reference TRBV2 and TRBJ2-2, the CDR3 gives the full variable domain: EPEVTQTPSHQVTQMGQEVILRCVPISNHLYFYWYRQILGQKVEFLVSFYNNEISEKSEIFDDQFSVERPDGSNFTLKIRSTKLEDSAMYFCASGTSRDGELFFGEGSRLTVL.

V gene TRBV9 combines with J gene TRBJ2-7, with 9 bases that match TRBD2. Trimming took 0 bases from V and 0 from J; bases not matched to a gene: 1. Germline assignment: CDR1 SGDLS and CDR2 YYNGEE. CDR3 length: 15 residues. The CDR3 region has the DNA TGTGCCAGCAGCGTAGGGGGACTAGCCTCCTACGAGCAGTACTTC. It is translated as CASSVGGLASYEQYF. Filled out from reference TRBV9 and TRBJ2-7, the complete variable domain reads DSGVTQTPKHLITATGQRVTLRCSPRSGDLSVYWYQQSLDQGLQFLIQYYNGEERAKGNILERFSAQQFPDLHSELNLSSLELGDSALYFCASSVGGLASYEQYFGPGTRLTVT.

This chain connects TRBV5-1 to TRBJ2-1; D may be TRBD2 (5 bases). This CDR3 comprises 14 residues. Trimming took 5 bases from V and 5 from J, leaving 14 bases between them. In germline, CDR1 is SGHRS, CDR2 YFSETQ. This CDR3 reads CASRPIGLNNEQFF. DNA of the CDR3: TGCGCCAGCAGACCGATAGGACTTAACAATGAGCAGTTCTTC.

The V gene is TRBV7-2, the J gene TRBJ2-3; possible D gene TRBD2, 5 bases. V was shortened by 5 bases and J by 5 bases, with 14 bases between the two germline ends. CDR1 and CDR2 (germline): SGHTA, FQGNSA. The CDR3 is 14 amino acids. CDR3: CASSPRVRGDTQYF. The CDR3 DNA reads TGTGCCAGCAGCCCGCGGGTTCGGGGAGATACGCAGTATTTT. The complete variable domain, with remaining parts taken from reference TRBV7-2 and TRBJ2-3, reads GAGVSQSPSNKVTEKGKDVELRCDPISGHTALYWYRQSLGQGLEFLIYFQGNSAPDKSGLPSDRFSAERTGGSVSTLTIQRTQQEDSAVYLCASSPRVRGDTQYFGPGTRLTVL.

The J gene is TRBJ2-7, the V gene TRBV18; unclear D gene. The CDR3 has 13 amino acids. Germline CDR1 KGHSH, CDR2 LQKENI. The V end was cut by 4 bases, the J end by 0 bases, with 7 bases between. The chain's CDR3 is CASSRAGSYEQYF. The CDR3 bases are TGTGCCAGCTCACGAGCAGGCTCCTACGAGCAGTACTTC.

The J gene is TRBJ2-3, the V gene TRBV15; D possibly corresponds to TRBD2 (5 bases). This CDR3 has 15 amino acids. Germline values: CDR1 LNHNV, CDR2 YYDKDF (reference sequence). The V and J ends lost 0 bases and 0 bases respectively, with 7 bases between them. The CDR3 DNA sequence: TGTGCCACCAGCAGAGACGGGAAAAGCACAGATACGCAGTATTTT. Residues: CATSRDGKSTDTQYF. Full variable domain (outside the CDR3, taken from reference TRBV15 and TRBJ2-3): DAMVIQNPRYQVTQFGKPVTLSCSQTLNHNVMYWYQQKSSQAPKLLFHYYDKDFNNEADTPDNFQSRRPNTSFCFLDIRSPGLGDTAMYLCATSRDGKSTDTQYFGPGTRLTVL.

The V and J genes are TRBV20-1 and TRBJ2-5, with TRBD2 matching over 11 bases. Germline CDR1 reads DFQATT; CDR2 reads SNEGSKA (reference sequence). CDR3 size: 16 residues. The J segment lost 2 bases and the V segment lost 3 bases, leaving 8 bases of the junction unmatched. The CDR3 DNA reads TGCAGTGCTAGTGATGGGACTAGCGGAAAACAAGAGACCCAGTACTTC. This translates into CSASDGTSGKQETQYF.

The chain joins TRBV5-1 to TRBJ2-7; the D gene is possibly TRBD1 (7 bases). Looked up from germline, CDR1 is SGHRS and CDR2 is YFSETQ. The CDR3 extends over 14 amino acids. The germline V and J ends were trimmed by 0 bases and 5 bases, with 12 bases remaining between them. For the CDR3, the DNA is TGCGCCAGCAGCTTGGTTACAGGGGAGGACGAGCAGTACTTC. Amino acid sequence: CASSLVTGEDEQYF.

The chain employs TRBV2 and TRBJ1-6; D not resolved. This CDR3 is built from 14 residues. CDR1 and CDR2 (germline): SNHLY, FYNNEI. V was pared by 8 bases and J by 13 bases, with 21 bases between. In DNA form, the CDR3 reads TGTGCCAGCGGGCTAAGACCTCGAGTGAACCCCCTCCACTTT. Residues: CASGLRPRVNPLHF.

In the case of this clone: At one end, the junction sequence differs from germline, possibly due to a read error. The chain is built from TRBV9 and TRBJ2-7, with 8 bases identical to TRBD2. Germline CDR1 SGDLS, CDR2 YYNGEE. The CDR3 has 13 residues. CDR3 protein: CASSVGTGGERSF. The CDR3 DNA is TGTGCCAGCAGCGTAGGGACGGGAGGGGAGAGGTCCTTC.

The chain links TRBV20-1 to TRBJ2-2; D gene unclear. Trimming stripped 1 base from V and 8 bases from J, with 5 bases between. Per germline, CDR1 DFQATT and CDR2 SNEGSKA (reference sequence). CDR3 length: 11 amino acids. In DNA, the CDR3 is TGCAGTGCTAGAGCCAATGGGGAGCTGTTTTTT. This encodes CSARANGELFF.

The gene calls are TRBV5-6 and TRBJ2-2; D is ambiguous. CDR1 and CDR2 from the germline V gene are SGHDT and YYEEEE. The CDR3 length is 16 residues. The V and J ends lost 3 bases and 0 bases respectively, with 12 bases between them. CDR3 protein: CASSYKWRTNTGELFF. The CDR3 DNA follows: TGTGCCAGCAGCTATAAATGGCGGACGAACACCGGGGAGCTGTTTTTT.

The J gene is TRBJ1-5, the V gene TRBV5-3, with 10 bases fitting TRBD1. TRBV5-3 is placed among ORFs of uncertain function. The CDR3 runs to 17 residues. V was pared by 6 bases and J by 6 bases, with 15 bases of the junction left unmatched. The CDR3 is CARKAPGQGFLCQPQHF. CDR3 DNA: TGTGCCAGAAAGGCCCCGGGACAGGGGTTTTTGTGTCAGCCCCAGCATTTT.

The chain links TRBV11-2 to TRBJ2-1, with 12 bases identical to TRBD2. The CDR3 totals 15 residues. Per germline, CDR1 SGHAT and CDR2 FQNNGV. The ends lost 5 bases at V and 7 bases at J; junction bases unmatched: 6. This CDR3 is CASSPRLAGDNEQFF. The CDR3 DNA sequence: TGTGCCAGCAGCCCCCGACTAGCGGGAGATAATGAGCAGTTCTTC.

This chain connects TRBV25-1 to TRBJ1-2; D is possibly TRBD1 (6 bases). Trimming took 6 bases from V and 3 from J, leaving 8 bases between them. The germline V gene encodes CDR1 MGHDK and CDR2 SYGVNS. The length of the CDR3 is 12 residues. Written as DNA, the CDR3 is TGTGCCAGCAGAGGGGGGGACTATGGCTACACCTTC. Translating gives CASRGGDYGYTF.

Regarding this clone: This specimen includes other DNA sequences encoding the same CDR3. The chain employs TRBV24-1 and TRBJ2-2; 7 nucleotides line up with TRBD1. This CDR3 contains 17 residues. Germline V gene data show CDR1 as KGHDR and CDR2 as SFDVKD. V trimming: 5 bases; J trimming: 0 bases; junction bases outside the gene matches: 8. The DNA of the CDR3 is TGTGCCACCAGTGGTGGACCGGGACAGACGAACACCGGGGAGCTGTTTTTT. Amino acid sequence: CATSGGPGQTNTGELFF.

The CDR3, as DNA: TGCAGCGCCGACGCGGGTTCTACTAGCACAGATACGCAGTATTTT. The encoded protein is CSADAGSTSTDTQYF. V is TRBV29-1 and J is TRBJ2-3; D may be TRBD2 (5 bases). The CDR3 loop spans 15 amino acids. The germline V and J ends were trimmed by 7 bases and 0 bases, with 17 bases remaining between them. The germline V gene has CDR1 SQVTM and CDR2 ANQGSEA.